These 18 T cell receptor beta chains were all obtained from the same sample, sequenced in a study of T-cell memory formation after mild COVID-19. TCRdb fed the 5' RACE reads into MiXCR, producing one record per CDR3 protein. The repertoire includes 550,000 to 700,000 distinct CDR3 sequences, more than 15% of them detected once, and about 12% sits in the top ten. The sequenced material came from PBMCs or a T cell subset sorted from them (not recorded which). Receptor source: an adult woman who had mild COVID-19 (a few samples of this study predate the infection). Cell type and time point are not known.

This chain joins TRBV20-1 and TRBJ2-1; D remains unclear. This CDR3 comprises 11 residues. CDR1 and CDR2 (germline): DFQATT, SNEGSKA (reference sequence). V lost 6 bases and J lost 5, with 8 bases in between. The CDR3 bases are TGCAGTGCGTCGGAACACAATGAGCAGTTCTTC. Amino acid sequence: CSASEHNEQFF.

The CDR3 spells CASSLVGTGGNGYTF. The CDR3 DNA is TGTGCCAGCAGCTTAGTCGGGACAGGGGGCAATGGCTACACCTTC. This sequence joins TRBV7-8 and TRBJ1-2, with 12 bases aligning to TRBD1. Germline V gene lookup returns CDR1 SGHVS and CDR2 FQNEAQ. J was trimmed by 6 bases and V by 1 base; bases with no gene match: 3. The CDR3 is made up of 15 amino acids.

The V gene is TRBV20-1, the J gene TRBJ2-1; TRBD2 matches at 12 bases. The CDR3 is 16 residues long. V lost 6 bases and J lost 4; bases outside the gene matches: 10. In germline, CDR1 is DFQATT, CDR2 SNEGSKA (reference sequence). CDR3 in amino acids: CSARGLAGPLYNEQFF. DNA of the CDR3: TGCAGTGCGCGGGGACTAGCGGGCCCTCTTTACAATGAGCAGTTCTTC.

In its sample, this clonotype was seen many times. V is TRBV5-6 and J is TRBJ2-3, with 8 bases fitting TRBD1. Per the germline V gene, CDR1 is SGHDT and CDR2 is YYEEEE. V was clipped by 5 bases and J by 6 bases; unmatched bases: 5. The CDR3 covers 13 residues. CDR3 protein: CASRPGTGDTQYF. The CDR3 DNA sequence: TGTGCCAGCAGACCCGGGACAGGTGATACGCAGTATTTT.

This clonotype was seen a handful of times. J is TRBJ1-6 and V is TRBV12-3 or TRBV12-4; no clear D. This CDR3 region has 14 residues. With 7 bases removed from V and 6 bases from J, the gap between germline ends came to 13 bases. The chain's CDR3 is CASKGLYPNSPLHF. The CDR3 DNA reads as TGTGCCAGCAAAGGTCTTTATCCTAATTCACCCCTCCACTTT.

The rearrangement joins TRBV5-1 to TRBJ2-1; D might be TRBD1 (5 bases). This CDR3 comprises 14 residues. Germline V lookup: CDR1 SGHRS, CDR2 YFSETQ. Between the trimmed V and J ends, which lost 2 bases and 5 bases, there was a span of 11 bases. This chain's CDR3 is CASSFPTDHNEQFF. As DNA, the CDR3 is TGCGCCAGCAGCTTTCCGACAGATCACAATGAGCAGTTCTTC.

This clonotype was seen a handful of times. The chain combines TRBV4-2 with TRBJ1-2; D is possibly TRBD1 (6 bases). The CDR3 covers 15 residues. V lost 6 bases and J 5 bases, leaving 19 bases between the germline ends. Per germline, CDR1 LGHNA and CDR2 YNFKEQ. CDR3 amino acids: CASRQEQGRQYGYTF. CDR3 nucleotide sequence: TGTGCCAGCAGACAGGAGCAGGGGCGCCAATATGGCTACACCTTC.

This clonotype was detected a few times. This chain links TRBV20-1 with TRBJ1-5; tentative D call: TRBD1 (5 bases). This CDR3 region has 13 residues. Germline V gene lookup returns CDR1 DFQATT and CDR2 SNEGSKA (reference sequence). Trimming removed 6 bases from V and 2 bases from J, with 11 bases in between. The CDR3, as DNA: TGCAGTGCCAAAAGGGGAGGCAATCAGCCCCAGCATTTT. Residues: CSAKRGGNQPQHF.

This clonotype was counted many times. The chain combines TRBV7-6 with TRBJ2-7; TRBD2 matches 8 bases. This CDR3 has 15 residues. CDR1 and CDR2 (germline): SGHVS, FNYEAQ. V dropped 7 bases and J dropped 5; count of bases not matched to a gene: 13. The CDR3 here is CASTLSAGGRNEQYF. DNA for the CDR3: TGTGCCAGCACCCTATCTGCGGGCGGGAGGAACGAGCAGTACTTC.

The chain recombines TRBV30 with TRBJ1-2; no clear D gene. V lost 4 bases and J 5 bases, leaving 11 bases between the germline ends. Germline V CDR1 and CDR2: GTSNPN, SVGIG (reference sequence). This CDR3 spans 12 amino acids. Here the CDR3 reads CAWTEGGYGYTF. The CDR3 DNA is TGTGCCTGGACCGAGGGAGGTTATGGCTACACCTTC. Filled out from reference TRBV30 and TRBJ1-2, the complete variable domain reads SQTIHQWPATLVQPVGSPLSLECTVEGTSNPNLYWYRQAAGRGLQLLFYSVGIGQISSEVPQNLSASRPQDRQFILSSKKLLLSDSGFYLCAWTEGGYGYTFGSGTRLTVV.

This clonotype turned up a few times. V gene TRBV6-5 combines with J gene TRBJ2-7; D is perhaps TRBD1 or TRBD2 (5 bases each). The V end lost 4 bases, the J end lost 1 base, and 11 bases lay between the germline ends. This CDR3 contains 14 residues. Germline values: CDR1 MNHEY, CDR2 SVGAGI. The CDR3 sequence is CASSFGTRSYEQYF. CDR3 nucleotides: TGTGCCAGCAGTTTCGGGACGAGATCCTACGAGCAGTACTTC.

For this clonotype: Germline is not matched at one junction end, which may reflect a read error. The chain couples TRBV7-9 to TRBJ1-1; no definite D call. This CDR3 region has 13 residues. Germline CDR1 and CDR2: SEHNR and FQNEAQ (reference sequence). CDR3 nucleotides: TGTGCCAGCAGCTTAATGGAGGTCACTGAAGTTTTCTTT. It is translated as CASSLMEVTEVFF.

V usage is TRBV7-3 and J usage is TRBJ2-3, with D hard to call. V was shortened by 1 base and J by 4 bases, with 15 bases between the two germline ends. This CDR3 is 16 amino acids long. CDR1 SGHTA and CDR2 FQGTGA come from the germline V gene. CDR3 residues: CASSLRGGLTPDTQYF. The DNA of the CDR3 is TGTGCCAGCAGCTTAAGGGGTGGCCTCACGCCAGATACGCAGTATTTT.

This clonotype was counted a few times. The CDR3 region has the DNA TGTGCCAGCCCACTAGCGGGAAGAACAGATACGCAGTATTTT. Translated: CASPLAGRTDTQYF. V is TRBV7-6 and J is TRBJ2-3; TRBD2 matches 10 bases. V was pared by 8 bases and J by 3 bases, with 5 bases of the junction left unmatched. The CDR3 is 14 amino acids. From germline, CDR1 is SGHVS and CDR2 FNYEAQ.

The rearrangement uses TRBV12-3 or TRBV12-4 and TRBJ1-3; 8 nucleotides match TRBD1. This CDR3 region has 16 residues. V trimming: 6 bases; J trimming: 1 base; junction bases outside the gene matches: 8. CDR3 in amino acids: CASRRDRGSSGNTIYF. The CDR3 region has the DNA TGTGCCAGCAGGCGAGACAGGGGCTCTTCTGGAAACACCATATATTTT.

The rearrangement joins TRBV19 to TRBJ2-2, with 10 bases identical to TRBD1. The germline V gene encodes CDR1 LNHDA and CDR2 SQIVND (reference sequence). The CDR3 totals 18 residues. V shed 8 bases and J 5 bases; nucleotides not matched to a gene: 17. In nucleotides, the CDR3 is TGTGCCAGTTCGACAGGGGGCGGGATCCTGGGGATTACCGGGGAGCTGTTTTTT. Translating gives CASSTGGGILGITGELFF.

The chain has TRBV12-3 or TRBV12-4 and TRBJ1-3; D is possibly TRBD1 (5 bases). V lost 7 bases to trimming and J lost 3 bases, with 13 bases between them. The CDR3 totals 14 residues. CDR3 sequence: CASTFGTFGNTIYF. CDR3 nucleotide sequence: TGTGCCAGCACCTTTGGGACGTTTGGAAACACCATATATTTT.

The chain links TRBV9 to TRBJ2-1; no clear D. This CDR3 is built from 13 residues. The ends were cut back, 7 bases at V and 4 bases at J, with 12 bases in the middle. Germline V CDR1 and CDR2: SGDLS, YYNGEE. The CDR3 is CASGGGIYNEQFF. The CDR3 DNA is TGTGCCAGCGGCGGCGGTATTTACAATGAGCAGTTCTTC.